This TCR beta chain was sequenced for a study of TIL therapy for anti-PD-1-resistant metastatic lung cancer. For the study at large: Tumor harvest preceded PD-1/PD-L1 blockade, followed by nivolumab treatment. Patients had a median age of nearly 55 years (range about 35-85). Most patients had lung adenocarcinoma; a handful of tumors were EGFR-mutant, two ALK-rearranged; half smoked currently or formerly.

Sequencing used immunoSEQ v3. Each library reached some 2.1 million read pairs, or 5-6 million at deep level. Assay used: immunoSEQ multiplex PCR; TCRdb lists only in-frame clones, some missing. The sample contains about 59,000 clones, around 67% of which appear only once. CDR3 length equals 13 residues. Per germline, CDR1 WNHNN and CDR2 SYGVQD (reference sequence). Trimming pared 2 bases from V and 3 bases from J, leaving 5 bases between. As to time point: pre-treatment sample, taken before nivolumab and TIL therapy. The chain links TRBV10-1 to TRBJ1-5; no definite D call. The specimen was blood, collected at baseline. The receptor was isolated from a person aged 30 to 80 with non-small cell lung cancer. The CDR3 loop is CASSENTNQPQHF. As DNA, the CDR3 is TGCGCCAGCAGTGAGAATACCAATCAGCCCCAGCATTTT.